These 22 T cell receptor beta chains were all obtained from the same sample, sequenced in a study of blood T cells in healthy people across ages. The use of a sample-barcoded 5' primer and a J-beta primer mix characterized a second PCR of roughly 6 to 11 cycles. MiXCR, applied by TCRdb to the 5' RACE reads, yields one record per CDR3 protein. The table has approximately 1,000,000 distinct CDR3 sequences, more than 30% seen once. Sequenced input: blood. The receptors originated from a man younger than 35 in good health.

This clonotype was counted many times. V and J are TRBV29-1 and TRBJ2-1, with TRBD1 matching 9 bases. V shed 7 bases and J 2 bases; nucleotides not matched to a gene: 6. The CDR3 runs 14 residues. CDR1 is SQVTM, CDR2 ANQGSEA, per germline. CDR3 sequence: CSAVQGATYNEQFF. The CDR3 DNA reads TGCAGCGCTGTACAGGGGGCGACCTACAATGAGCAGTTCTTC.

This clonotype came up a few times. This sequence joins TRBV6-6 and TRBJ1-4; TRBD1 might be the D (6 bases). Germline CDR1 is MNHNY and CDR2 is SVGAGI (reference sequence). The CDR3 runs to 15 residues. Trimming cost V 9 bases and J 4 bases, with 18 bases left between them. The CDR3 bases are TGTGCCAGAAGTCCGACAAGGGGGTATAATGAAAAACTGTTTTTT. This encodes CARSPTRGYNEKLFF.

This chain connects TRBV20-1 to TRBJ2-7; 9 bases map to TRBD2. The V segment lost 6 bases and the J segment 1 base; nucleotides outside the gene matches: 7. CDR3 length equals 14 residues. Germline values: CDR1 DFQATT, CDR2 SNEGSKA (reference sequence). CDR3 in amino acids: CSAITSGYSYEQYF. In DNA, the CDR3 is TGCAGTGCCATCACTAGCGGGTATTCCTACGAGCAGTACTTC.

This clonotype has just a few counts. The chain is built from TRBV2 and TRBJ1-6, with D maybe TRBD1 (5 bases). Trimming took off 7 bases at V and 8 bases at J, with 15 bases between the two ends. In germline, CDR1 is SNHLY, CDR2 FYNNEI. CDR3 length: 14 amino acids. The CDR3: CASTYVGEHSPLHF. In DNA, the CDR3 is TGTGCCAGCACATATGTGGGGGAGCATTCACCCCTCCACTTT. The variable domain in full, with the rest retrieved from reference TRBV2 and TRBJ1-6, is EPEVTQTPSHQVTQMGQEVILRCVPISNHLYFYWYRQILGQKVEFLVSFYNNEISEKSEIFDDQFSVERPDGSNFTLKIRSTKLEDSAMYFCASTYVGEHSPLHFGNGTRLTVT.

Many counts were recorded for this clonotype. V usage is TRBV20-1 and J usage is TRBJ1-2; no reliable D call. The CDR3 is 13 residues long. Trimming left V 6 bases short and J 7 bases short, with 18 bases between. CDR1 DFQATT and CDR2 SNEGSKA come from the germline V gene (reference sequence). This chain's CDR3 is CSATLGLRRGYTF. CDR3 bases: TGCAGTGCCACCCTCGGCCTGCGGCGTGGCTACACCTTC.

The chain employs TRBV20-1 and TRBJ2-1, with TRBD2 matching 7 bases. This CDR3 contains 12 residues. Trimming cost V 8 bases and J 8 bases; bases outside gene matches: 9. Germline CDR1 is DFQATT and CDR2 is SNEGSKA (reference sequence). The CDR3 DNA is TGCAGTTCCAGCCACCGGGGGGATGAGCAGTTCTTC. Its protein is CSSSHRGDEQFF.

This clonotype was seen only a few times. The V gene is TRBV4-3, the J gene TRBJ1-2; unclear D gene. Trimming removed 0 bases at V and 2 bases at J, with 13 bases between. The CDR3 runs to 16 residues. CDR1 and CDR2 (germline): LGHNA, YSLEER. CDR3 in amino acids: CASSQDLEGGNYGYTF. The CDR3 DNA follows: TGCGCCAGCAGCCAAGATCTTGAGGGAGGGAACTATGGCTACACCTTC.

The chain is built from TRBV2 and TRBJ2-2, with D perhaps TRBD1 (5 bases). Trimming left V 6 bases short and J 0 bases short, with 8 bases between. Germline values: CDR1 SNHLY, CDR2 FYNNEI. The CDR3 has 14 amino acids. CDR3 coding DNA: TGTGCCAGCAGGGAGACAGCGAACACCGGGGAGCTGTTTTTT. It is translated as CASRETANTGELFF.

Only a few counts were recorded for this clonotype. V gene TRBV27 combines with J gene TRBJ1-4, with 11 bases fitting TRBD1. CDR1 and CDR2 from the germline V gene are MNHEY and SMNVEV (reference sequence). J gave up 7 bases and V 3 bases, and 1 base lay outside the gene matches. This CDR3 spans 14 amino acids. The CDR3 region has the DNA TGTGCCAGCAGTTTTGGGACAGGGGGTGAAAAACTGTTTTTT. Protein product: CASSFGTGGEKLFF.

This clonotype was counted only a few times. V usage is TRBV6-6 and J usage is TRBJ1-5; no clear D gene. The germline gives CDR1 MNHNY, CDR2 SVGAGI (reference sequence). Between the trimmed V and J ends, which lost 7 bases and 7 bases, there was a span of 14 bases. This CDR3 has 13 residues. As DNA, the CDR3 is TGTGCCAGCACTGGGAGAGAGAGGCAGCCCCAGCATTTT. Translating it yields CASTGRERQPQHF.

The J gene is TRBJ2-4, the V gene TRBV25-1, with 9 positions matching TRBD2. The better agreement between TRBJ2-7 and the DNA end casts doubt on the J call. Germline CDR1 and CDR2: MGHDK and SYGVNS. The CDR3 runs 13 residues. The DNA for the CDR3 is TGTGCCAGCCGCATTTTTAGCGGGAGCGAGCAGTACTTC. Translating it yields CASRIFSGSEQYF.

The rearrangement links TRBV7-2 to TRBJ2-2, with 10 bases aligning to TRBD2. Looked up from germline, CDR1 is SGHTA and CDR2 is FQGNSA. There are 18 residues in the CDR3. The J segment lost 2 bases and the V segment lost 5 bases, leaving 11 bases of the junction unmatched. CDR3 in DNA: TGTGCCAGCAGCGTCAACCCGGGACTAGCGCTCAACACCGGGGAGCTGTTTTTT. As protein: CASSVNPGLALNTGELFF.

This clonotype was recorded a few times. V and J are TRBV7-6 and TRBJ1-6; D is uncertain. V lost 5 bases and J 10 bases, leaving 12 bases between the germline ends. Per the germline V gene, CDR1 is SGHVS and CDR2 is FNYEAQ. The CDR3 totals 13 residues. CDR3 in amino acids: CASSQEAQSPLHF. CDR3 DNA sequence: TGTGCCAGCAGCCAAGAGGCGCAATCACCCCTCCACTTT.

The chain is built from TRBV29-1 and TRBJ1-5; D gene uncertain. The V end was cut by 4 bases, the J end by 3 bases, with 10 bases between. The CDR3 extends over 13 amino acids. Germline loops: CDR1 SQVTM, CDR2 ANQGSEA. CDR3 protein: CSVGEGVNQPQHF. In nucleotides, the CDR3 is TGCAGCGTTGGGGAGGGAGTCAATCAGCCCCAGCATTTT.

The rearrangement links TRBV20-1 to TRBJ2-7, with 9 bases fitting TRBD1. The germline CDR1 and CDR2 sequences are DFQATT and SNEGSKA (reference sequence). CDR3 length: 14 residues. Trimming took 6 bases from V and 2 from J; bases not matched to a gene: 8. As DNA, the CDR3 is TGCAGTGCAGCACAGGGGGCGGTCGCCTACGAGCAGTACTTC. Its translation is CSAAQGAVAYEQYF.

J is TRBJ1-2 and V is TRBV4-1; no reliable D call. The CDR3 covers 13 residues. The V and J ends lost 6 bases and 4 bases respectively, with 12 bases between them. Germline CDR1 and CDR2: MGHRA and YSYEKL. The CDR3 spells CASRSTTRYGYTF. CDR3 nucleotide sequence: TGCGCCAGCAGATCCACCACGCGCTATGGCTACACCTTC.

The table lists this clonotype with a few counts. This chain links TRBV20-1 with TRBJ2-1, with 7 bases matching TRBD1. Per germline, CDR1 DFQATT and CDR2 SNEGSKA (reference sequence). This CDR3 has 14 amino acids. The V and J ends lost 5 bases and 4 bases, in that order; junction bases with no gene match: 8. The CDR3 loop is CSALSGTVYNEQFF. The DNA for the CDR3 is TGCAGTGCTCTATCCGGGACAGTATACAATGAGCAGTTCTTC.

The chain uses TRBV2 and TRBJ1-1, with D maybe TRBD1 (6 bases). Germline V gives CDR1 SNHLY, CDR2 FYNNEI. This CDR3 is 15 amino acids long. Trimming took off 6 bases at V and 0 bases at J, with 14 bases between the two ends. CDR3 sequence: CASSPGQKVNTEAFF. DNA of the CDR3: TGTGCCAGCAGCCCAGGACAGAAGGTGAACACTGAAGCTTTCTTT.

This clonotype was counted between two and nine times. The rearrangement links TRBV7-9 to TRBJ1-5; the D gene is possibly TRBD1 (6 bases). Germline V CDR1 and CDR2: SEHNR, FQNEAQ (reference sequence). The CDR3 covers 16 residues. V lost 1 base to trimming and J lost 3 bases, with 13 bases between them. The CDR3 DNA sequence: TGTGCCAGCAGCTTAGGAACGGGGGGCAACAATCAGCCCCAGCATTTT. Amino acids: CASSLGTGGNNQPQHF.

The sample holds many counts of this clonotype. V and J are TRBV3-1 and TRBJ1-2, with no clear D. Per germline, CDR1 LGHDT and CDR2 YNNKEL (reference sequence). The CDR3 runs to 12 residues. The ends were cut back, 3 bases at V and 5 bases at J, with 7 bases in the middle. CDR3 nucleotide sequence: TGTGCCAGCAGCCAGGACCTTTATGGCTACACCTTC. Amino acid sequence: CASSQDLYGYTF.

This clonotype was counted a few times. V usage is TRBV6-5 and J usage is TRBJ2-7, with 9 bases that match TRBD1. Germline V lookup: CDR1 MNHEY, CDR2 SVGAGI. The CDR3 totals 16 residues. Unmatched junction bases numbered 9, after V lost 4 bases and J lost 2 bases. In nucleotides, the CDR3 is TGTGCCAGCAGTTCGACCGGGACAGGGCATACCTACGAGCAGTACTTC. Translating it yields CASSSTGTGHTYEQYF.

This clonotype was detected only a few times. The genes are TRBV11-2 and TRBJ2-5, with D hard to call. Germline-derived CDR1 and CDR2 are SGHAT and FQNNGV. Between the trimmed V and J ends, which lost 4 bases and 2 bases, there was a span of 8 bases. The CDR3 is 13 amino acids. CDR3 in amino acids: CASSSLIQETQYF. Written as DNA, the CDR3 is TGTGCCAGCAGCTCCCTTATACAAGAGACCCAGTACTTC.